The TCR beta chain under discussion was sequenced for a study of human T cells and chemical hapten exposure. The overall study: From small differences in pooled library volume came most of the variation in per-sample TCR yields.

Unfractionated whole blood yielded the extracted total RNA. A word on this clonotype: Its cognate antigen is unknown.

V trimming: 6 bases; J trimming: 10 bases; junction bases outside the gene matches: 8. The CDR3 spans 14 residues. In germline, CDR1 is DFQATT, CDR2 SNEGSKA (reference sequence). Study-level points and caveats: The number of TCRs over 1 in 1000 frequency stayed unchanged after DPC.

Individual cDNA molecules in this library carried unique molecular identifiers. Original analysis: Per sample, the median was around 96,000 TCRs, with values from about 24,000 to 680,000. Each CDR3 protein gets one entry after TCRdb re-called the reads with MiXCR. The V and J calls and clone size are TCRdb's, not the authors'. The data show 95,000 to 150,000 distinct CDR3 sequences, over 7% seen once. Sequencing was done on a sample of whole blood. The TCR comes from a human donor in good health. Some clones in this sample may be carry-over from other donors' samples. The V and J genes are TRBV20-1 and TRBJ2-1; 14 positions agree with TRBD2. CDR3 region: CSAAGTSGRFEQFF. The CDR3 DNA reads TGCAGTGCCGCCGGGACTAGCGGGAGATTCGAGCAGTTCTTC.